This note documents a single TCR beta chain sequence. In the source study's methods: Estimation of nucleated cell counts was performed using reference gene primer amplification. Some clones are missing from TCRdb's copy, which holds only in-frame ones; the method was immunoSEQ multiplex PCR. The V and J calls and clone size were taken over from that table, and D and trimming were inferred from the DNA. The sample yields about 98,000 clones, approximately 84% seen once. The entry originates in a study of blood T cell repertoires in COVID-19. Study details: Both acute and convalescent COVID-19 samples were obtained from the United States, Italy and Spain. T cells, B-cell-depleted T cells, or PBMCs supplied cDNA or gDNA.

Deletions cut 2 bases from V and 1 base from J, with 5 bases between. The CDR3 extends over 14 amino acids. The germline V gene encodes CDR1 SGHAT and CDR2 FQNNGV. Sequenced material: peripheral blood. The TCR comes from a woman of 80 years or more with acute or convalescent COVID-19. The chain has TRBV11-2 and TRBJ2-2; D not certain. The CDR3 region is CASSLSRNTGELFF. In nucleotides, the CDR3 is TGTGCCAGCAGCTTATCCCGGAACACCGGGGAGCTGTTTTTT.